One sample yielded the 16 T cell receptor beta chains listed below, sequenced in a study of tumor-infiltrating lymphocytes in primary liver carcinoma. Extraction of RNA together with DNA used about 17-30 mg of unsorted bulk tissue. TCR beta cDNA came from roughly 0.45 ug total RNA, primed with a constant-region primer. Three-round nested multiplex PCR performed with slightly modified ARM-PCR produced the TCR beta libraries. A C-beta reverse primer and TRBV1-TRBV30 forward primers served in each of the first two PCR rounds, at about 10 cycles apiece. One entry per CDR3 protein results from TCRdb running MiXCR on the multiplex PCR reads. This table holds about 120,000 distinct CDR3 sequences, around 70% found once. The sequencing sample was made of tumor-adjacent normal liver tissue. Receptor source: a woman between 55 and 75 years old with primary liver carcinoma and hepatitis B virus infection.

This clonotype was seen just once. The chain couples TRBV4-1 to TRBJ1-2, with 8 positions matching TRBD1. V shed 2 bases, J shed 4 bases, and the junction held 6 bases outside the gene matches. CDR3 length: 15 residues. Germline assignment: CDR1 MGHRA and CDR2 YSYEKL. In DNA form, the CDR3 reads TGCGCCAGCAGCCAAATGTCCGGGACAGGCTATGGCTACACCTTC. Translating gives CASSQMSGTGYGYTF.

As regards this clonotype: This is likely a read error, given that the CDR3 carries no conserved phenylalanine or tryptophan at its end. The DNA is omitted, as the CDR3 cannot be located on it reliably, and the CDR3 follows TCRdb's listing. V usage is TRBV11-2 and J usage is TRBJ2-1; TRBD2 was called by the table and not checked on the DNA. Including both end residues, the CDR3 is 15 amino acids long. Germline values: CDR1 SGHAT, CDR2 FQNNGV. The CDR3 spells CASSRLASGYNEQSS.

Worth noting for this clonotype: The conserved final phenylalanine or tryptophan is absent from the CDR3, which likely points to a read error. The chain's CDR3 is CASSTTGARGSYEQYS. The DNA of the CDR3 is TGTGCCAGCAGTACCACAGGGGCCCGCGGCTCCTACGAGCAGTACTCC. The V and J genes are TRBV6-1 and TRBJ2-7; TRBD1 agrees at 7 bases. The CDR3 loop spans 16 amino acids. V was pared by 5 bases and J by 0 bases, with 10 bases of the junction left unmatched. In germline, CDR1 is MNHNS, CDR2 SASEGT.

Concerning this clonotype: Because the CDR3 is missing its conserved closing phenylalanine or tryptophan, this is likely a read error. The limits of the CDR3 on the DNA are not certain, so only TCRdb's listed CDR3 is given. The chain combines TRBV10-3 with TRBJ1-4. CDR1 and CDR2 (germline): ENHRY, SYGVKD. The CDR3 contains 15 residues when both ends are counted. The CDR3 sequence is CTINDAGSTNEKLYP.

In the case of this clonotype: A much larger clone sits a single nucleotide away, making a read error possible. The V and J genes are TRBV5-1 and TRBJ2-2; the D gene is possibly TRBD1 (5 bases). CDR1 is SGHRS and CDR2 is YFSETQ in the germline V gene. V dropped 0 bases and J dropped 10 bases, with 10 bases sitting between them. The CDR3 length is 13 residues. The CDR3 here is CASSLVGPVELFF. The CDR3 DNA sequence: TGCGCCAGCAGCTTGGTGGGGCCCGTGGAGCTGTTTTTT.

Concerning this clonotype itself: It is likely a read error, because the conserved phenylalanine at the end of the CDR3 is missing. This chain links TRBV11-1 with TRBJ2-7; possible D gene TRBD2, 6 bases. Germline V gene sequence: CDR1 SGHAT, CDR2 FQDESV (reference sequence). V was shortened by 2 bases and J by 4 bases, with 15 bases between the two germline ends. CDR3 length equals 15 residues. The CDR3 coding sequence is TGTGCCAGCAGCTTAACGGGATCGGGAGAATACGAGCAGTACTCC. This sequence encodes CASSLTGSGEYEQYS.

This clonotype showed up just once. Lacking the conserved final phenylalanine or tryptophan, this CDR3 likely reflects a read error. This sequence joins TRBV11-2 and TRBJ2-3; tentative D call: TRBD2 (5 bases). With 0 bases removed from V and 8 bases from J, the gap between germline ends came to 9 bases. Germline V gene sequence: CDR1 SGHAT, CDR2 FQNNGV. This CDR3 has 13 amino acids. CDR3 in DNA: TGTGCCAGCAGCTTAGACCGAGGAGGTACGCAGTATATT. This gives the protein CASSLDRGGTQYI.

This chain joins TRBV29-1 and TRBJ2-4; D uncertain. CDR3 length: 16 amino acids. V gave up 2 bases and J gave up 1 base, with 15 bases separating them. Germline V gene lookup returns CDR1 SQVTM and CDR2 ANQGSEA. CDR3 protein: CSVESWGSRAKNIQYF. As DNA, the CDR3 is TGCAGCGTTGAATCATGGGGTAGTAGGGCCAAAAACATTCAGTACTTC.

This clonotype was counted a single time. This may be a read error, as it is one base from a much larger clone. The CDR3 nucleotides are TGCGCCAGCAGCTTGATCGCAGATGCGCAGTATTTT. It codes for CASSLIADAQYF. The chain couples TRBV5-1 to TRBJ2-3; D is ambiguous. The germline gives CDR1 SGHRS, CDR2 YFSETQ. CDR3 length: 12 amino acids.

As concerns this clonotype: This sequence may be a read error, since a much larger clone differs from it by one base. The chain recombines TRBV24-1 with TRBJ2-5; D not resolved. The DNA end is a closer match to TRBJ2-1, so the J assignment may be wrong. The CDR3 runs 13 residues. The V gene's germline CDR1 is KGHDR and CDR2 SFDVKD. The CDR3 spells CATSNPTILEQFF. The CDR3 region has the DNA TGTGCCACCAGTAATCCGACCATACTTGAGCAGTTCTTC.

The rearrangement uses TRBV29-1 and TRBJ2-6, with TRBD1 identical over 12 bases. Germline V gives CDR1 SQVTM, CDR2 ANQGSEA. V lost 7 bases to trimming and J lost 13 bases; unmatched junction nucleotides: 14. This CDR3 comprises 15 residues. The CDR3 reads CSAGTGGSGASVLTF. The CDR3 DNA is TGCAGCGCAGGGACAGGGGGCTCTGGGGCCAGTGTCCTGACTTTC.

As for this clonotype: Possible read error: a much larger clone is one base away. This chain links TRBV28 with TRBJ1-1; D call uncertain. CDR1 is MDHEN and CDR2 is SYDVKM in the germline V gene. CDR3 length: 12 amino acids. The CDR3 spells CVSRSVALVAFF. CDR3 nucleotide sequence: TGTGTCAGCAGGTCGGTGGCGTTAGTAGCTTTCTTT.

V gene TRBV29-1 combines with J gene TRBJ2-3; weak D call: TRBD1 (6 bases). CDR3 length: 14 residues. From germline, CDR1 is SQVTM and CDR2 ANQGSEA. CDR3 loop: CIVRTSQLSGEQYF. The CDR3 DNA sequence: TGCATCGTCAGGACCTCGCAATTATCAGGGGAGCAATATTTT.

The table lists this clonotype with many counts. J is TRBJ2-4 and V is TRBV5-4; tentatively, D is TRBD1 or TRBD2 (6 bases each). CDR1 and CDR2 from the germline V gene are SGHNT and YYREEE (reference sequence). The ends were cut back, 2 bases at V and 7 bases at J, with 10 bases in the middle. The CDR3 runs 13 residues. The CDR3 loop is CASSFGGRNIQYF. CDR3 DNA: TGTGCCAGCAGCTTTGGGGGGCGGAACATTCAGTACTTC.

This clonotype is termed medium-sized. The chain is built from TRBV11-2 and TRBJ2-6; D call uncertain. Per germline, CDR1 SGHAT and CDR2 FQNNGV. The CDR3 is 15 residues long. Trimming left V 1 base short and J 0 bases short, with 4 bases between. The CDR3 nucleotides read TGTGCCAGCAGCTTAGCCCTCTCTGGGGCCAACGTCCTGACTTTC. Its translation is CASSLALSGANVLTF. Combining the CDR3 with reference TRBV11-2 and TRBJ2-6 gives the whole variable domain EAGVAQSPRYKIIEKRQSVAFWCNPISGHATLYWYQQILGQGPKLLIQFQNNGVVDDSQLPKDRFSAERLKGVDSTLKIQPAKLEDSAVYLCASSLALSGANVLTFGAGSRLTVL.

V usage is TRBV29-1 and J usage is TRBJ2-1; TRBD1 agrees at 10 bases. The ends lost 8 bases at V and 1 base at J; junction bases unmatched: 5. The CDR3 covers 14 residues. CDR1 and CDR2 from the germline V gene are SQVTM and ANQGSEA. The CDR3 sequence: CSLRTGGSYNEQFF. The CDR3, as DNA: TGCAGCCTGAGGACAGGGGGATCCTACAATGAGCAGTTCTTC.